This TCR beta chain came from a study of blood T cell repertoires in COVID-19. Sequencing used immunoSEQ multiplex PCR; TCRdb keeps in-frame clones, though not all of them. Altogether 150,000 to 250,000 clones are present, around 90% being singletons, with the ten largest covering approximately 2.1%. V dropped 1 base and J dropped 0; count of bases not matched to a gene: 7. CDR1 is SGHDT and CDR2 is YYEEEE in the germline V gene. This CDR3 is built from 18 residues. Across roughly 25 US areas, participants ranged in age from 18 to 89 years. The clonotype originates from a woman aged 30 to 39 who had recovered from COVID-19. This chain links TRBV5-6 with TRBJ2-4; the match to TRBD2 covers 10 bases. Sequences were obtained from PBMCs or T cells enriched from blood (not recorded which). The CDR3 coding sequence is TGTGCCAGCAGCTTGTTTCTGCTAGCGGGAGTAGCCAAAAACATTCAGTACTTC. Encoded protein: CASSLFLLAGVAKNIQYF.